This TCR beta chain is drawn from a study of Graves' ophthalmopathy and Graves' hyperthyroidism. V lost 4 bases, J lost 7 bases, and 11 bases lay in between. The germline CDR1 and CDR2 sequences are SGHRS and YFSETQ. The CDR3 consists of 13 residues. This clonotype has ten or more counts. Having ophthalmopathy, the donors showed moderate-to-severe activity, CAS ≥3 and NOSPECS ≥4, with disease lasting under 3 months. If patients had other autoimmune diseases, uncontrolled infections, pregnancy or lactation, they were excluded. TCR beta CDR3 amplification used RNA transcripts. RT-PCR in the first round used HTBI primers; a second-round multiplex PCR followed. TCRdb reprocessed the multiplex PCR reads via MiXCR and lists one record per CDR3 protein. The table lists about 210,000 distinct CDR3 sequences, just under 30% of them singletons.

Input material: peripheral blood. This sequence was found in a man over 45 with Graves' ophthalmopathy. This chain uses TRBV5-1 with TRBJ2-2; D unresolved. The CDR3 DNA reads as TGCGCCAGCAGCGCCCTACGCGACGGGGAGCTGTTTTTT. Translating it yields CASSALRDGELFF.